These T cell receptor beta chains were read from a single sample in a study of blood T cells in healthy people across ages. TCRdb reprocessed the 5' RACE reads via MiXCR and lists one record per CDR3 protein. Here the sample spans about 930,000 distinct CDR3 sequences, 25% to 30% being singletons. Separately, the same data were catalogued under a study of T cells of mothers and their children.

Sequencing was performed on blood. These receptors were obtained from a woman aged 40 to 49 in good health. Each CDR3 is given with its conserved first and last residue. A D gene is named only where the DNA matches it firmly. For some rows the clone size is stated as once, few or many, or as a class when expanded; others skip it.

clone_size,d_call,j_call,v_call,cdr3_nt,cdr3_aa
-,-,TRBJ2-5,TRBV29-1,TGCAGCGTTGAAGTGCGGTTGGGTGGGGAGACCCAGTACTTC,CSVEVRLGGETQYF
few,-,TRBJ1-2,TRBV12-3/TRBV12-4,TGTGCCAGCAGTTTAAACAAGCTTGGCGGCTACACCTTC,CASSLNKLGGYTF
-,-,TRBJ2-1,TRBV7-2,TGTGCCGGCAGCCCAGGACACTCCTCCTACGAGCAGTTCTTC,CAGSPGHSSYEQFF
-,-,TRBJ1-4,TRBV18,TGTGCCGGCTCACCTACAGTCGCAACTAATGAAAAACTGTTTTTT,CAGSPTVATNEKLFF
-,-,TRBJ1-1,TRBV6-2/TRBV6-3,TGTGCCAGCAGTTACTTCCAGAACACTGAAGCTTTCTTT,CASSYFQNTEAFF
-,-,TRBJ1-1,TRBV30,TGTGCCTGGAGGAGAAACACTGAAGCTTTCTTT,CAWRRNTEAFF
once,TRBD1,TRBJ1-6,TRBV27,TGTGCCAGCGGTTTGGGGGACAGGCGCGGGTCACCCCTCCACTTT,CASGLGDRRGSPLHF
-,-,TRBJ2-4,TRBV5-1,TGCGCCAGCAGCCAGGTGGGCTACGAGCAGAACTTC,CASSQVGYEQNF
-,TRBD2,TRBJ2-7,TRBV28,TGTGCCAGCATCTGGGGGGGGAAAATGGATCCCCGCGGCAAATACGAGCAGTACTTC,CASIWGGKMDPRGKYEQYF
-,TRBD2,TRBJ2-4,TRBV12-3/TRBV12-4,TGTGCCAGCAGCATGGGACTAGCGGGGTCGTACAATGAGCAGTACTTC,CASSMGLAGSYNEQYF
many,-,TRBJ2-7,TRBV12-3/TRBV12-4,TGTGCCAGCAATAGGACGGACGAGCAGTACTTC,CASNRTDEQYF
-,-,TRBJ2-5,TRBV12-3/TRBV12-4,TGTGCCAGCAGTTTTTTGGGCAGGGAGCAAGAGACCCAGTACTTC,CASSFLGREQETQYF
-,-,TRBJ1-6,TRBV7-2,TGTGCCAGCAGCTCTCATGGGGGGAATAATTCACCCCTCCACTTT,CASSSHGGNNSPLHF
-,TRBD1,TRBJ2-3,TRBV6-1,TGTGCCAGCACTAATACAGGGGGCTTAAGAGATACGCAGTATTTT,CASTNTGGLRDTQYF
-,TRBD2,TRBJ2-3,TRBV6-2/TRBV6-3,TGTGCCAGCAGTATCCAGGGACTAGCGGGAACAGATACGCAGTATTTT,CASSIQGLAGTDTQYF
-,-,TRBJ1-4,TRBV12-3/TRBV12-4,TGTGCCAGCAGTCCGCGGGACTCGGGAAAACTGTTTTTT,CASSPRDSGKLFF
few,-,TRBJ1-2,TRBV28,TGTGCCAGCAGCGTTGAGGTGCAGGGCCACACCTTC,CASSVEVQGHTF
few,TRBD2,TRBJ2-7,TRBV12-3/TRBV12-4,TGTGCCAGCAGTCGACTAGCCAACTACGAGCAGTACTTC,CASSRLANYEQYF
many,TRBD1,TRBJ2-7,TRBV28,TGTGCCAGCAGTTTATCCACGGACAGGGGGCAGTACTTC,CASSLSTDRGQYF
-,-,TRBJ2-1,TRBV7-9,TGTGCCAGCGGCCCAAGAGGGAGCTCCTACAATGAGCAGTTCTTC,CASGPRGSSYNEQFF
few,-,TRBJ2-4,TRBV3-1,TGTGCCAGCAGCTCTCCAGGGGCCAAAGCCAAAAACATTCAGTACTTC,CASSSPGAKAKNIQYF
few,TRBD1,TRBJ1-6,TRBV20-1,TGCAGTGCTAGTGGGACAGGAAAGTCACCCCTCCACTTT,CSASGTGKSPLHF
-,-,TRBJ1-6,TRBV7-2,TGTGCCAGCAAACCCAACGACCTTAATTCACCCCTCCACTTT,CASKPNDLNSPLHF
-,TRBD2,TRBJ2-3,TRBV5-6,TGTGCCAGCAGCTTCATTGCGGGGGGGCTCAGCACAGATACGCAGTATTTT,CASSFIAGGLSTDTQYF
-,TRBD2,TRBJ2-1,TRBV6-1,TGTGCCAGCAGTCGGGGAGCGGGGGCCGGCTCCTACAATGAGCAGTTCTTC,CASSRGAGAGSYNEQFF
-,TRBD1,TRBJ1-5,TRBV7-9,TGTGCCAGCAGCTTAGCGGCAGGGGGTCAGCCCCAGCATTTT,CASSLAAGGQPQHF
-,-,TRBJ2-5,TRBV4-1,TGCGCCAGCAGTCCAATCTGGGGGCAAGAGACCCAGTACTTC,CASSPIWGQETQYF
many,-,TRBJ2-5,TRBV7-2,TGTGCCAGCAGCTCCGCCGGGGAGACCCAGTACTTC,CASSSAGETQYF
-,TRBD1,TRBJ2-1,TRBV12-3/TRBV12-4,TGTGCCAGCAGAGGACAGGTAAAAGAATCCTACAATGAGCAGTTCTTC,CASRGQVKESYNEQFF
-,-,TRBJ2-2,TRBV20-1,TGCAGTGTCCCTAGGGGGGCGCGGAGTAGGGAGCTGTTTTTT,CSVPRGARSRELFF
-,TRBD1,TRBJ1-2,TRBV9,TGTGCCAGCAGGCAGGCAGGGGGCGACTATGGCTACACCTTC,CASRQAGGDYGYTF
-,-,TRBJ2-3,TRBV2,TGTGCCAGAGCTGGGGGCCTATCTAGCACAGATACGCAGTATTTT,CARAGGLSSTDTQYF
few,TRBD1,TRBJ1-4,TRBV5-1,TGCGCCAGCAGCATCTCTCCCGGGACAGGGGACGAAAAACTGTTTTTT,CASSISPGTGDEKLFF
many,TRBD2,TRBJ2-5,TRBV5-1,TGCGCCAGCAGCTTGGGGGCTAGCGGTGGTGAGACCCAGTACTTC,CASSLGASGGETQYF
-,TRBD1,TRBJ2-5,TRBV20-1,TGCAGTGCTCACCGGGACAGGGACAATGAGCAGTACTTC,CSAHRDRDNEQYF
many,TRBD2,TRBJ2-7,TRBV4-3,TGCGCCAGCAGCCAAGATCTTAGCGGGGCGACCTCCTACGAGCAGTACTTC,CASSQDLSGATSYEQYF
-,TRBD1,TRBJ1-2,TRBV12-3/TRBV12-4,TGTGCCAGCAGTTTTAAGACAGGGCGCTATGGCTACACCTTC,CASSFKTGRYGYTF
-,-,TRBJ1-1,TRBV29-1,TGCAGTTTCCGCAGGAGCCACACTGAAGCTTTCTTT,CSFRRSHTEAFF
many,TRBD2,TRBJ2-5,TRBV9,TGTGCCAGCAGCGTAGATGCAGCGGGGGCTCAAGAGACCCAGTACTTC,CASSVDAAGAQETQYF